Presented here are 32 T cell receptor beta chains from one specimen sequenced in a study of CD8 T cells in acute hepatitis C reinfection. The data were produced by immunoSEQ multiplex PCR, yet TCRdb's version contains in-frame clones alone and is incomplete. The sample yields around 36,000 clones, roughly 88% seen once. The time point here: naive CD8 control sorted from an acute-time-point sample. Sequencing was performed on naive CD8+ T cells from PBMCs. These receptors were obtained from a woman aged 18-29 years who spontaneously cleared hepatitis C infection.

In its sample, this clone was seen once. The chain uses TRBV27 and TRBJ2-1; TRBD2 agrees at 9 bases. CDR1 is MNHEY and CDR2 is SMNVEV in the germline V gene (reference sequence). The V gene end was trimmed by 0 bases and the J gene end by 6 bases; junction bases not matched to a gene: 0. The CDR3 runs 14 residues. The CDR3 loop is CASSLSTSGNEQFF. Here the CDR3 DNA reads TGTGCCAGCAGTTTATCGACTAGCGGCAATGAGCAGTTCTTC.

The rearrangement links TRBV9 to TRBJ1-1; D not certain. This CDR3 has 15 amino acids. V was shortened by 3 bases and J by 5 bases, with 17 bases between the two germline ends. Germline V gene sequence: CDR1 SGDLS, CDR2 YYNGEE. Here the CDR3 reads CASSGVVETRTEAFF. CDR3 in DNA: TGTGCCAGCAGCGGGGTTGTCGAAACGAGGACTGAAGCTTTCTTT.

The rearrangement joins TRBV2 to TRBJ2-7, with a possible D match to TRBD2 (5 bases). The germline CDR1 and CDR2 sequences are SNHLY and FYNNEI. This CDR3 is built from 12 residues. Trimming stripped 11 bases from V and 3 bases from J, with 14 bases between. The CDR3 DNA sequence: TGTGCCGCAGCGGCAGGCCGCTACGAGCAGTACTTC. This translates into CAAAAGRYEQYF. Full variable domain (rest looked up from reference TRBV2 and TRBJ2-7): EPEVTQTPSHQVTQMGQEVILRCVPISNHLYFYWYRQILGQKVEFLVSFYNNEISEKSEIFDDQFSVERPDGSNFTLKIRSTKLEDSAMYFCAAAAGRYEQYFGPGTRLTVT.

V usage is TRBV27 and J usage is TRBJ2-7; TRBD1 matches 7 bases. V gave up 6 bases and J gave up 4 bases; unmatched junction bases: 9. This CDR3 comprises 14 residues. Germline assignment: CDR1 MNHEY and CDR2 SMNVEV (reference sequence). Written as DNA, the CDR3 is TGTGCCAGCAGCTGGGACAGTGGAAAATACGAGCAGTACTTC. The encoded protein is CASSWDSGKYEQYF.

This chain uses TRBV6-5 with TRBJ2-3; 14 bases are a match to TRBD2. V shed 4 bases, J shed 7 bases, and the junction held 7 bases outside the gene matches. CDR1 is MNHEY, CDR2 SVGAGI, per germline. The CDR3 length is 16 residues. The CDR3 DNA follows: TGTGCCAGCAGTTCCCCGGGACTAGCGGGAGAAAATACGCAGTATTTT. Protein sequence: CASSSPGLAGENTQYF.

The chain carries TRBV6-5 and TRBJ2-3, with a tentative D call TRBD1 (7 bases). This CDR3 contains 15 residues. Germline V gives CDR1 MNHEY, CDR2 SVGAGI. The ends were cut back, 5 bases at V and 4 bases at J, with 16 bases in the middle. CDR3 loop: CASSATGDSADTQYF. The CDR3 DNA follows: TGTGCCAGCAGTGCTACGGGGGACAGTGCAGATACGCAGTATTTT.

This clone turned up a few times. CDR3 coding DNA: TGTGCCAGTAGTTTCTCTAAGCTTATGAACACTGAAGCTTTCTTT. It encodes CASSFSKLMNTEAFF. The gene calls are TRBV19 and TRBJ1-1; D call uncertain. Germline-derived CDR1 and CDR2 are LNHDA and SQIVND (reference sequence). V was pared by 5 bases and J by 0 bases, with 13 bases between. The CDR3 consists of 15 residues.

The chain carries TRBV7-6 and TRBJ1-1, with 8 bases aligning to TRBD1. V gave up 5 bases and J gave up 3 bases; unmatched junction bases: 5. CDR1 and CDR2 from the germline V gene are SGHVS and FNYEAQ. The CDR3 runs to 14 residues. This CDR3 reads CASSAGGDYTEAFF. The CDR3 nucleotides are TGTGCCAGCAGCGCAGGGGGCGATTACACTGAAGCTTTCTTT.

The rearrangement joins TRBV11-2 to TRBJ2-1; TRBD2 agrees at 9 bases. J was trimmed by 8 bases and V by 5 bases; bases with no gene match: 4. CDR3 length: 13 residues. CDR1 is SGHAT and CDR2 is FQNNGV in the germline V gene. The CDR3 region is CASSPGTSHEQFF. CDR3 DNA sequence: TGTGCCAGCAGCCCCGGGACTAGCCATGAGCAGTTCTTC.

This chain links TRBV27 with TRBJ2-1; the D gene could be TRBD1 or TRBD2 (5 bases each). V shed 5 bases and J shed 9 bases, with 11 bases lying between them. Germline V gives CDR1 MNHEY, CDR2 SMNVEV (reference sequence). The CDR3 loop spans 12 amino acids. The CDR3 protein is CASSLVGGEQFF. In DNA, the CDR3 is TGTGCCAGCAGTCTCGTTGGGGGTGAGCAGTTCTTC.

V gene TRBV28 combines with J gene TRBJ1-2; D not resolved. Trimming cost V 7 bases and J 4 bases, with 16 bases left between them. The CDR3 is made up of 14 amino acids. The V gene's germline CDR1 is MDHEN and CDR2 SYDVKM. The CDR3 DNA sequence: TGTGCCAGCACACTGGACGGGGTGGGCTATGGCTACACCTTC. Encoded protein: CASTLDGVGYGYTF.

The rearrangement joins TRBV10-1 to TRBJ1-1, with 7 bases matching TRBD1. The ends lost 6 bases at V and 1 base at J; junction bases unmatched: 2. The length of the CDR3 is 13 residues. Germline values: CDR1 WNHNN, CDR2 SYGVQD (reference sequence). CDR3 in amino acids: CASRTGTNTEAFF. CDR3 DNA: TGCGCCAGCAGGACAGGGACGAACACTGAAGCTTTCTTT.

CDR3 nucleotide sequence: TGTGCCAGCAGTTACTCTTCCACTAGTTTAGACGAGCAGTACTTC. Translated, it gives CASSYSSTSLDEQYF. The J gene is TRBJ2-7, the V gene TRBV6-5; the D gene is possibly TRBD2 (5 bases). The CDR3 loop spans 15 amino acids. Trimming cost V 0 bases and J 5 bases, with 14 bases left between them. Germline CDR1 reads MNHEY; CDR2 reads SVGAGI.

CDR3 in amino acids: CASSYSINQPQHF. The CDR3, as DNA: TGTGCCAGCAGTTACTCCATCAATCAGCCCCAGCATTTT. The chain couples TRBV6-5 to TRBJ1-5; D gene unclear. V lost 0 bases, J lost 3 bases, and 3 bases lay in between. This CDR3 has 13 residues. Germline V lookup: CDR1 MNHEY, CDR2 SVGAGI.

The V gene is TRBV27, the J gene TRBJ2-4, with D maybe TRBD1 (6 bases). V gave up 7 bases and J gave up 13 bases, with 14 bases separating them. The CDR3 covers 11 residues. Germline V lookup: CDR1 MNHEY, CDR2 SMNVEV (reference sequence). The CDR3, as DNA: TGTGCCAGCAAACACAGGGACCTCCAGTACTTC. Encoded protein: CASKHRDLQYF.

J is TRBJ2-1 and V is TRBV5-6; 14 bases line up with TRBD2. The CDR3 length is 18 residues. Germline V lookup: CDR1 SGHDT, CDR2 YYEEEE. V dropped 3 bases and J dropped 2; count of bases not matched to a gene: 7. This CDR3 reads CASSWGLAGVDPYNEQFF. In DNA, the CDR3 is TGTGCCAGCAGCTGGGGACTAGCGGGAGTTGACCCCTACAATGAGCAGTTCTTC.

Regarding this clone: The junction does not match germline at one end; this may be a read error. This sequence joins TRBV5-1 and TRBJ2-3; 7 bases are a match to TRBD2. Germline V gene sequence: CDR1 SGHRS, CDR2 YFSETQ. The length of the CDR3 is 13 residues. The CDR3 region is CASREGSTDTQYF. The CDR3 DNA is TGTGCCAGCAGGGAGGGGAGCACAGATACGCAGTATTTT.

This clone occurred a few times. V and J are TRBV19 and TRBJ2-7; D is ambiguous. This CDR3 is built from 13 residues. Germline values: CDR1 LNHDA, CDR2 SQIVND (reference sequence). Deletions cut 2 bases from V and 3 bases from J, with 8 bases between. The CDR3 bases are TGTGCCAGTAGTATACAGAGCAGCTACGAGCAGTACTTC. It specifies CASSIQSSYEQYF.

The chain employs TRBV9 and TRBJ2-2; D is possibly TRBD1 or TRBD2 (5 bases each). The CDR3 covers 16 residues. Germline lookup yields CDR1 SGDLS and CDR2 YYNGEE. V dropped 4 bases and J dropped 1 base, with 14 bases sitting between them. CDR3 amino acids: CASSHPGHLNTGELFF. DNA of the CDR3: TGTGCCAGCAGCCATCCGGGGCATCTGAACACCGGGGAGCTGTTTTTT. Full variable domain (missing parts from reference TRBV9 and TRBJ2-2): DSGVTQTPKHLITATGQRVTLRCSPRSGDLSVYWYQQSLDQGLQFLIQYYNGEERAKGNILERFSAQQFPDLHSELNLSSLELGDSALYFCASSHPGHLNTGELFFGEGSRLTVL.

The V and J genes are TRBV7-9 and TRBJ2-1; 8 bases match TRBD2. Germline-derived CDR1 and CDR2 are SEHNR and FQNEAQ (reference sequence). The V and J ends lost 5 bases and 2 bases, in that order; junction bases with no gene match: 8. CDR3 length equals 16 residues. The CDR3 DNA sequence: TGTGCCAGCAGCCCAGAAACTAGCGGTACCTACAATGAGCAGTTCTTC. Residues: CASSPETSGTYNEQFF.

CDR3 sequence: CASRGDREQETQYF. In DNA form, the CDR3 reads TGTGCCAGCAGGGGGGACAGGGAACAAGAGACCCAGTACTTC. The rearrangement links TRBV7-9 to TRBJ2-5, with 9 bases matching TRBD1. CDR3 size: 14 residues. The junction had 4 bases not matched to a gene; V was cut back by 6 bases and J by 2 bases. Per germline, CDR1 SEHNR and CDR2 FQNEAQ (reference sequence).

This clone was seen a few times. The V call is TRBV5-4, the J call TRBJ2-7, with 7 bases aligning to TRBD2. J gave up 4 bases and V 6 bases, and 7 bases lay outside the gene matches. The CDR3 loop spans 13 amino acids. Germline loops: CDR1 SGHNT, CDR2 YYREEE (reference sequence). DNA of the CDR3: TGTGCCAGCACCCTTTGGGGGGGTTACGAGCAGTACTTC. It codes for CASTLWGGYEQYF.

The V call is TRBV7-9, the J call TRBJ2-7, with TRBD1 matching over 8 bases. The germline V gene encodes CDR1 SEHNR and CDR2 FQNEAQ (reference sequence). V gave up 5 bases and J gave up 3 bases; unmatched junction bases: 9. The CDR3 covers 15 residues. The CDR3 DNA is TGTGCCAGCAGCCCTCAGGGACAGGTCGGCTACGAGCAGTACTTC. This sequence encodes CASSPQGQVGYEQYF.

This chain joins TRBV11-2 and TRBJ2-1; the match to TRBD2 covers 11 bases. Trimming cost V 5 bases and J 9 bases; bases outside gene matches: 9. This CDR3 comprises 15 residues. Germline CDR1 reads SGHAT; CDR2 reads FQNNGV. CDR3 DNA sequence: TGTGCCAGCAGCCTGACTAGCGGGGAGGACCGTGAGCAGTTCTTC. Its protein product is CASSLTSGEDREQFF.

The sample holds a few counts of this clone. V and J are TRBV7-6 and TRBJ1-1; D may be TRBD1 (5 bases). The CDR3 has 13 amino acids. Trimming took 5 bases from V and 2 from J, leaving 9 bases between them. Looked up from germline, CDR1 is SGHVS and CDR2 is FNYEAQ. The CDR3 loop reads CASSKGLNTEAFF. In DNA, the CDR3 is TGTGCCAGCAGCAAGGGACTTAACACTGAAGCTTTCTTT.

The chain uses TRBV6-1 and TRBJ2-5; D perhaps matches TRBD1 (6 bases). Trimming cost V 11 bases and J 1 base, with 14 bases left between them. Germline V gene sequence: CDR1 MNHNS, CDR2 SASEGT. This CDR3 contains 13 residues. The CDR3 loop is CAGSQGSQETQYF. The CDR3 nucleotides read TGTGCCGGATCTCAGGGGTCCCAAGAGACCCAGTACTTC.

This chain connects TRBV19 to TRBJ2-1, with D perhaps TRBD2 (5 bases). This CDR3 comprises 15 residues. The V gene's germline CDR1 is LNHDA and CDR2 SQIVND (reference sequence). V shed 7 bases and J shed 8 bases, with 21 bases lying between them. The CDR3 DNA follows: TGTGCCAGTACCCCCACCGGGCTAGCTAGGGATGAGCAGTTCTTC. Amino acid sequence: CASTPTGLARDEQFF.

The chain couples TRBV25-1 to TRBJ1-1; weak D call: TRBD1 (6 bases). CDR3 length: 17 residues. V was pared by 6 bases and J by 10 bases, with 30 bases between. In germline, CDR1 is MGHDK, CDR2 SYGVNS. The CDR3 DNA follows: TGTGCCAGCAGCGTTGCCTCCGGGACCGACGCCCTCAGGGGAGCTTTCTTT. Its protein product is CASSVASGTDALRGAFF.

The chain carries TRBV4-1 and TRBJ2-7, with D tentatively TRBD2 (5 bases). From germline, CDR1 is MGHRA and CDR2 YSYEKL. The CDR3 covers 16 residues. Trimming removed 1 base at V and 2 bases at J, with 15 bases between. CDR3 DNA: TGCGCCAGCAGCCAAGCGGGAACCGTAGTAACCTACGAGCAGTACTTC. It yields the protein CASSQAGTVVTYEQYF.

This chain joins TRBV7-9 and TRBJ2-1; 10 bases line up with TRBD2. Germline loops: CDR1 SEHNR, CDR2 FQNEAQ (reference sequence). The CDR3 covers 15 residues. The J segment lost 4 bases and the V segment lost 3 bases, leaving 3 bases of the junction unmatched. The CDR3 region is CASSLGLAYYNEQFF. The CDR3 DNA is TGTGCCAGCAGCTTGGGACTAGCGTATTACAATGAGCAGTTCTTC. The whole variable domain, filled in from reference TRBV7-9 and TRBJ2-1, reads DTGVSQNPRHKITKRGQNVTFRCDPISEHNRLYWYRQTLGQGPEFLTYFQNEAQLEKSRLLSDRFSAERPKGSFSTLEIQRTEQGDSAMYLCASSLGLAYYNEQFFGPGTRLTVL.

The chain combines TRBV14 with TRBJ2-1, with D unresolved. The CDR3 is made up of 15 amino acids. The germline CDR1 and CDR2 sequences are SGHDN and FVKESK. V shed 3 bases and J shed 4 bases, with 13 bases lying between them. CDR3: CASSQETQSYNEQFF. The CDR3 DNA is TGTGCCAGCAGCCAGGAGACTCAAAGTTACAATGAGCAGTTCTTC.

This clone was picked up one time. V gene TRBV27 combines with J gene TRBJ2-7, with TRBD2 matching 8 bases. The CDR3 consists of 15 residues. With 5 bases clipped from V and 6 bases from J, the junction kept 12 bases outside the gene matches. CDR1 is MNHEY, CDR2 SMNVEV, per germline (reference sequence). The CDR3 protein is CASSPDPGLVVEQYF. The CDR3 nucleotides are TGTGCCAGCAGTCCAGACCCGGGACTAGTCGTCGAGCAGTACTTC.